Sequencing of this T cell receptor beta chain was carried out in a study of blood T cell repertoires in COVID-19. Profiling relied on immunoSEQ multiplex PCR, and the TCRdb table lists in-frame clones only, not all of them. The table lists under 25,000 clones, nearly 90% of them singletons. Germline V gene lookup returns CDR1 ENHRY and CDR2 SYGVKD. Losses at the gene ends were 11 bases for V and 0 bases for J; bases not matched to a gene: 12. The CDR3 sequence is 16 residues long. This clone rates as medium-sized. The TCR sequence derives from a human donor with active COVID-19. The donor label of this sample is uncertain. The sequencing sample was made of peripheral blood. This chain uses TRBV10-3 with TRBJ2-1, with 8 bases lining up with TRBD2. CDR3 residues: CASCPGTRSSYNEQFF. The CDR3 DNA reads TGTGCCTCTTGTCCCGGGACTAGGAGCTCCTACAATGAGCAGTTCTTC.